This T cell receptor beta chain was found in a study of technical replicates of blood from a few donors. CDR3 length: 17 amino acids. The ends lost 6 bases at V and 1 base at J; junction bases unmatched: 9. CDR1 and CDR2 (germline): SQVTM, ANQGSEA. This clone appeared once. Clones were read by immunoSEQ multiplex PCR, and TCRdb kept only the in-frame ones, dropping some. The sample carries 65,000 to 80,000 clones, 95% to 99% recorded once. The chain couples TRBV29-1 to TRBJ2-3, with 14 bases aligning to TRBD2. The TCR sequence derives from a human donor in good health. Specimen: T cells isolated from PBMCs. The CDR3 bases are TGCAGCGTCGCGGGACTAGCGGGAGTCGGGGGCACAGATACGCAGTATTTT. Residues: CSVAGLAGVGGTDTQYF.